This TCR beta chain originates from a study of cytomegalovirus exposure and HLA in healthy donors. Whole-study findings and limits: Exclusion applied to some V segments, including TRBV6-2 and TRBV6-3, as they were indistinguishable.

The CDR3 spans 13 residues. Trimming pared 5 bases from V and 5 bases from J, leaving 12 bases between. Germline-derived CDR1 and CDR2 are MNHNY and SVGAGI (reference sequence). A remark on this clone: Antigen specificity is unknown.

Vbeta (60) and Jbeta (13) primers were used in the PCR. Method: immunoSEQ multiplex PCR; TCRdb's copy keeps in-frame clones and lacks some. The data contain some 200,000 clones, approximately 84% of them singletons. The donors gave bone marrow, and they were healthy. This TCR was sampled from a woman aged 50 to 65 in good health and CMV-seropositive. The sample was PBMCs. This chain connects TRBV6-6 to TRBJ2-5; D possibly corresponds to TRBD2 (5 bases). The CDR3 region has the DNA TGTGCCAGCAGTACGCCTTCGGGGGAGACCCAGTACTTC. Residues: CASSTPSGETQYF.